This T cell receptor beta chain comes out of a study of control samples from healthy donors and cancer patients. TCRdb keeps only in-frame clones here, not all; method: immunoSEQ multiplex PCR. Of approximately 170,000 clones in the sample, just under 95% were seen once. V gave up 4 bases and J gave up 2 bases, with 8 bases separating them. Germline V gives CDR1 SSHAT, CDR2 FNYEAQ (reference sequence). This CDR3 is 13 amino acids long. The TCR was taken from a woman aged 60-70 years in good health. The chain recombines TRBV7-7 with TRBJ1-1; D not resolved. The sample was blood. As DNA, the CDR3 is TGTGCCAGCAGCTCCGGGATAAACACTGAAGCTTTCTTT. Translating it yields CASSSGINTEAFF.